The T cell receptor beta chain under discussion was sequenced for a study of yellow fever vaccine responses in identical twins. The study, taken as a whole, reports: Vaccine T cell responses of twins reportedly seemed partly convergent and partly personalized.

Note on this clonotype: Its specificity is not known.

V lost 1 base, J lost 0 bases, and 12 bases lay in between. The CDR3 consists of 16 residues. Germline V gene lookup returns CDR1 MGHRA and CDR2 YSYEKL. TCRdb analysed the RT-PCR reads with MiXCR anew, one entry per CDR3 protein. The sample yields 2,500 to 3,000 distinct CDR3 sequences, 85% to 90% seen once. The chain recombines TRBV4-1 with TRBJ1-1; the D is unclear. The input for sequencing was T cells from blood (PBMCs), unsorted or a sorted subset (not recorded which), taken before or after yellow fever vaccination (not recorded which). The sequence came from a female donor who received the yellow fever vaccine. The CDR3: CASSQGFIGMNTEAFF. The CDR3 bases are TGCGCCAGCAGCCAAGGGTTCATAGGCATGAACACTGAAGCTTTCTTT.